One sample yielded the 29 T cell receptor beta chains listed below, sequenced in a study of radiotherapy plus CTLA-4 blockade in lung cancer. This table comes from immunoSEQ multiplex PCR, and its TCRdb copy is limited to in-frame clones, with some not included. The profile shows more than 55,000 clones, almost 85% of them singletons. The source was peripheral blood, collected from a patient treated with radiotherapy plus ipilimumab. The receptors derive from a human donor with non-small cell lung cancer whose response to radiotherapy plus ipilimumab could not be evaluated.

This clone has just one count. The chain recombines TRBV29-1 with TRBJ1-2; a possible D gene is TRBD1 (5 bases). The CDR3 is made up of 12 amino acids. The V end was cut by 6 bases, the J end by 8 bases, with 16 bases between. Germline V gene lookup returns CDR1 SQVTM and CDR2 ANQGSEA. The CDR3 reads CSVRGGPLGYTF. CDR3 nucleotide sequence: TGCAGCGTGCGCGGGGGTCCGCTCGGCTACACCTTC.

This clone has only one observation. The chain uses TRBV28 and TRBJ2-1; 9 bases map to TRBD1. V shed 9 bases and J 9 bases; nucleotides not matched to a gene: 15. The CDR3 loop spans 15 amino acids. CDR1 and CDR2 from the germline V gene are MDHEN and SYDVKM. The CDR3 DNA follows: TGTGCCAGTTGGAGCGGGACAGGGCGTGGGAGTGAGCAGTTCTTC. Its translation: CASWSGTGRGSEQFF. The variable domain in full, with the rest retrieved from reference TRBV28 and TRBJ2-1, is DVKVTQSSRYLVKRTGEKVFLECVQDMDHENMFWYRQDPGLGLRLIYFSYDVKMKEKGDIPEGYSVSREKKERFSLILESASTNQTSMYLCASWSGTGRGSEQFFGPGTRLTVL.

J is TRBJ2-3 and V is TRBV5-8, with 10 bases lining up with TRBD1. Germline V gene data show CDR1 as SGHTS and CDR2 as YDEGEE. Trimming took 4 bases from V and 3 from J; bases not matched to a gene: 17. CDR3 length: 19 amino acids. As DNA, the CDR3 is TGTGCCAGCAGCCGACAGGGGGCGCTCAGGCGGGAGGAAACAGATACGCAGTATTTT. Translating gives CASSRQGALRREETDTQYF.

The V call is TRBV5-4, the J call TRBJ2-7; perhaps TRBD2 as D (6 bases). The V end was cut by 2 bases, the J end by 7 bases, with 7 bases between. CDR3 size: 11 residues. Germline values: CDR1 SGHNT, CDR2 YYREEE (reference sequence). The CDR3 DNA reads TGTGCCAGCAGCTTACGGGGGGAGCAGTACTTC. Translating it yields CASSLRGEQYF.

The gene calls are TRBV25-1 and TRBJ2-7, with a weak D call TRBD1 (5 bases). V was shortened by 4 bases and J by 6 bases, with 13 bases between the two germline ends. This CDR3 has 13 amino acids. The germline gives CDR1 MGHDK, CDR2 SYGVNS. The CDR3 reads CASSGQGNVEQYF. In DNA, the CDR3 is TGTGCCAGCAGTGGCCAGGGTAACGTCGAGCAGTACTTC.

This sequence joins TRBV7-8 and TRBJ2-1; TRBD2 might be the D (7 bases). Germline-derived CDR1 and CDR2 are SGHVS and FQNEAQ. The CDR3 loop spans 15 amino acids. V lost 7 bases and J lost 4, with 17 bases in between. The CDR3 protein is CASTREGGGYNEQFF. Written as DNA, the CDR3 is TGTGCCAGCACCCGAGAGGGGGGGGGATACAATGAGCAGTTCTTC.

J is TRBJ2-3 and V is TRBV6-1; D is uncertain. Germline V gene lookup returns CDR1 MNHNS and CDR2 SASEGT. This CDR3 is built from 11 residues. V gave up 8 bases and J gave up 7 bases, with 10 bases separating them. This CDR3 is CASGESYTQYF. The CDR3 region has the DNA TGTGCCAGCGGAGAGTCCTATACGCAGTATTTT.

The chain recombines TRBV10-1 with TRBJ2-1, with 8 nucleotides matching TRBD1. Germline V gives CDR1 WNHNN, CDR2 SYGVQD (reference sequence). J was trimmed by 4 bases and V by 7 bases; bases with no gene match: 6. This CDR3 is 14 amino acids long. The DNA for the CDR3 is TGCGCCAGCACTCCCGGGACAGGATACAATGAGCAGTTCTTC. It encodes CASTPGTGYNEQFF.

This chain joins TRBV29-1 and TRBJ2-2; 9 bases map to TRBD1. V gave up 2 bases and J gave up 1 base; unmatched junction bases: 2. Germline CDR1 reads SQVTM; CDR2 reads ANQGSEA. The CDR3 length is 15 residues. The CDR3 here is CSVEKGQGNTGELFF. The CDR3 DNA reads as TGCAGCGTTGAAAAGGGACAGGGGAACACCGGGGAGCTGTTTTTT.

The chain recombines TRBV10-2 with TRBJ2-1; 10 bases are a match to TRBD2. Germline loops: CDR1 WSHSY, CDR2 SAAADI. There are 16 residues in the CDR3. V was clipped by 6 bases and J by 4 bases; unmatched bases: 9. In DNA, the CDR3 is TGCGCCAGCAGCCTGATAGCGGGGGGACTTTACAATGAGCAGTTCTTC. Translation gives CASSLIAGGLYNEQFF.

This clone occurred once. The chain couples TRBV5-5 to TRBJ1-2, with 9 bases matching TRBD1. V lost 2 bases and J lost 2; bases outside the gene matches: 7. The CDR3 has 16 residues. CDR1 SGHKS and CDR2 YYEKEE come from the germline V gene (reference sequence). CDR3 coding DNA: TGTGCCAGCAGCTTTAACAGGGGGCAGGGGAACTATGGCTACACCTTC. This codes for CASSFNRGQGNYGYTF.

This clone was seen a single time. The chain employs TRBV28 and TRBJ2-1; TRBD2 agrees at 8 bases. This CDR3 has 16 residues. The germline V gene encodes CDR1 MDHEN and CDR2 SYDVKM. J gave up 4 bases and V 1 base, and 6 bases lay outside the gene matches. CDR3 nucleotides: TGTGCCAGCAGTTTATCCAGCGGGGGACCTTACAATGAGCAGTTCTTC. Amino acid sequence: CASSLSSGGPYNEQFF. The entire variable domain, with the rest obtained from reference TRBV28 and TRBJ2-1, is as follows: DVKVTQSSRYLVKRTGEKVFLECVQDMDHENMFWYRQDPGLGLRLIYFSYDVKMKEKGDIPEGYSVSREKKERFSLILESASTNQTSMYLCASSLSSGGPYNEQFFGPGTRLTVL.

The V and J genes are TRBV19 and TRBJ2-1; 9 positions agree with TRBD2. The CDR3 contains 16 residues. CDR1 LNHDA and CDR2 SQIVND come from the germline V gene (reference sequence). V lost 1 base and J lost 2; bases outside the gene matches: 3. The CDR3 is CASSIGAGGPYNEQFF. In DNA form, the CDR3 reads TGTGCCAGTAGTATAGGGGCGGGAGGGCCCTACAATGAGCAGTTCTTC.

V gene TRBV5-5 combines with J gene TRBJ2-3; tentative D call: TRBD1 (6 bases). This CDR3 is built from 14 residues. From germline, CDR1 is SGHKS and CDR2 YYEKEE (reference sequence). V lost 4 bases and J lost 5, with 14 bases in between. Written as DNA, the CDR3 is TGTGCCAGCAGCCCACACCGGGGACAAGATACGCAGTATTTT. Its translation: CASSPHRGQDTQYF.

In this sample, this clone turned up once. Additional DNA sequences in this sample encode the identical CDR3. The genes are TRBV27 and TRBJ1-2; 8 bases align to TRBD1. The CDR3 has 13 amino acids. Per the germline V gene, CDR1 is MNHEY and CDR2 is SMNVEV (reference sequence). J gave up 4 bases and V 6 bases, and 4 bases lay outside the gene matches. CDR3 residues: CASSPDRGYGYTF. The CDR3 coding sequence is TGTGCCAGCAGCCCCGACAGGGGCTATGGCTACACCTTC.

The CDR3 protein is CASSLGRIQGFVNEQFF. The CDR3, as DNA: TGTGCCAGCAGCTTAGGACGGATACAGGGCTTCGTAAATGAGCAGTTCTTC. V is TRBV11-3 and J is TRBJ2-1; D might be TRBD1 (6 bases). CDR1 and CDR2 (germline): SGHNT, YENEEA. V lost 1 base and J 7 bases, leaving 20 bases between the germline ends. The CDR3 is made up of 17 amino acids.

The genes are TRBV19 and TRBJ2-7; 7 nucleotides line up with TRBD2. Germline CDR1 and CDR2: LNHDA and SQIVND (reference sequence). Trimming took 1 base from V and 0 from J; bases not matched to a gene: 9. There are 17 residues in the CDR3. The CDR3 here is CASSIAQARGSSYEQYF. The CDR3 DNA sequence: TGTGCCAGTAGTATAGCCCAAGCGCGGGGGAGCTCCTACGAGCAGTACTTC.

The chain joins TRBV19 to TRBJ2-1; D is perhaps TRBD2 (6 bases). V lost 9 bases and J lost 9, with 21 bases in between. Germline V gene lookup returns CDR1 LNHDA and CDR2 SQIVND (reference sequence). This CDR3 spans 14 amino acids. This chain's CDR3 is CASSPRGKIAEQFF. CDR3 DNA sequence: TGTGCCAGCTCCCCGCGGGGAAAGATCGCTGAGCAGTTCTTC.

This chain links TRBV19 with TRBJ2-1; TRBD2 aligns across 13 bases. Germline CDR1 reads LNHDA; CDR2 reads SQIVND (reference sequence). This CDR3 spans 17 amino acids. With 3 bases clipped from V and 10 bases from J, the junction kept 12 bases outside the gene matches. CDR3 amino acids: CASSMGGLAGRRGEQFF. DNA of the CDR3: TGTGCCAGTAGTATGGGGGGACTAGCGGGGCGGAGAGGGGAGCAGTTCTTC.

This chain links TRBV9 with TRBJ2-5; 9 bases fit TRBD1. The germline gives CDR1 SGDLS, CDR2 YYNGEE. The length of the CDR3 is 17 residues. J lost 5 bases, V lost 3 bases, and 14 bases had no gene match. The CDR3 bases are TGTGCCAGCAGCGCCGTCCCGGGACAGGGATTCCAGGAGACCCAGTACTTC. Translated: CASSAVPGQGFQETQYF. Full variable domain (remainder filled in from reference TRBV9 and TRBJ2-5): DSGVTQTPKHLITATGQRVTLRCSPRSGDLSVYWYQQSLDQGLQFLIQYYNGEERAKGNILERFSAQQFPDLHSELNLSSLELGDSALYFCASSAVPGQGFQETQYFGPGTRLLVL.

The chain joins TRBV6-1 to TRBJ2-5, with D perhaps TRBD1 (6 bases). The CDR3 spans 13 residues. The germline V gene encodes CDR1 MNHNS and CDR2 SASEGT. V was clipped by 6 bases and J by 5 bases, with 13 bases between them. The CDR3: CASRHQGSETQYF. The CDR3 region has the DNA TGTGCCAGCAGACATCAGGGGTCCGAGACCCAGTACTTC.

This clone was counted once. This chain joins TRBV7-6 and TRBJ1-3; maybe TRBD1 (5 bases). The germline CDR1 and CDR2 sequences are SGHVS and FNYEAQ. CDR3 length: 17 residues. V lost 5 bases to trimming and J lost 1 base, with 18 bases between them. The CDR3 nucleotides read TGTGCCAGCAGCCCCCAAGTTTCCGGGGGTTCTGGAAACACCATATATTTT. It yields the protein CASSPQVSGGSGNTIYF.

This clone is labeled medium-sized. This sequence joins TRBV5-1 and TRBJ2-5; 8 bases line up with TRBD1. The CDR3 is 14 amino acids. Germline lookup yields CDR1 SGHRS and CDR2 YFSETQ. The J segment lost 1 base and the V segment lost 5 bases, leaving 4 bases of the junction unmatched. As DNA, the CDR3 is TGCGCCAGCAGGCCCGGACAGGGCCAAGAGACCCAGTACTTC. It encodes CASRPGQGQETQYF.

The table lists this clone with a few counts. The chain links TRBV7-9 to TRBJ2-1; TRBD2 matches at 9 bases. The V gene's germline CDR1 is SEHNR and CDR2 FQNEAQ (reference sequence). The CDR3 has 16 residues. V trimming: 1 base; J trimming: 1 base; junction bases outside the gene matches: 2. The CDR3 reads CASSLGLAGSYNEQFF. The CDR3 coding sequence is TGTGCCAGCAGCTTAGGTCTAGCGGGGTCCTACAATGAGCAGTTCTTC. The full variable domain, with the rest looked up from reference TRBV7-9 and TRBJ2-1, is DTGVSQNPRHKITKRGQNVTFRCDPISEHNRLYWYRQTLGQGPEFLTYFQNEAQLEKSRLLSDRFSAERPKGSFSTLEIQRTEQGDSAMYLCASSLGLAGSYNEQFFGPGTRLTVL.

The table lists this clone with a count of one. Additional DNA sequences in this sample encode the identical CDR3. This sequence joins TRBV18 and TRBJ2-5; D remains ambiguous. Looked up from germline, CDR1 is KGHSH and CDR2 is LQKENI. The CDR3 extends over 14 amino acids. The germline V and J ends were trimmed by 3 bases and 2 bases, with 10 bases remaining between them. The DNA of the CDR3 is TGTGCCAGCTCACCCCCAGGCAGGCAAGAGACCCAGTACTTC. This encodes CASSPPGRQETQYF.

The chain has TRBV7-9 and TRBJ2-1; D is perhaps TRBD2 (6 bases). The germline CDR1 and CDR2 sequences are SEHNR and FQNEAQ (reference sequence). The length of the CDR3 is 13 residues. Trimming left V 3 bases short and J 5 bases short, with 8 bases between. The CDR3 DNA reads TGTGCCAGCAGCTTCCCGGGAGACAATGAGCAGTTCTTC. Translated, it gives CASSFPGDNEQFF.

This clone has only one observation. This sequence joins TRBV5-1 and TRBJ1-1; unclear D gene. The CDR3 has 14 amino acids. Germline CDR1 SGHRS, CDR2 YFSETQ. V lost 5 bases and J 5 bases, leaving 16 bases between the germline ends. The CDR3 is CASRTGSARTEAFF. CDR3 DNA sequence: TGCGCCAGCAGAACCGGGAGCGCGAGGACTGAAGCTTTCTTT.

The chain couples TRBV4-2 to TRBJ2-1, with 8 bases lining up with TRBD2. This CDR3 has 16 residues. J was trimmed by 0 bases and V by 1 base; bases with no gene match: 2. CDR1 is LGHNA and CDR2 is YNFKEQ in the germline V gene. The CDR3 sequence: CASSQGGGTSYNEQFF. CDR3 DNA: TGTGCCAGCAGCCAAGGCGGGGGGACCTCCTACAATGAGCAGTTCTTC.

The CDR3 nucleotides read TGTGCCAGTAGTATAAGTATGCGGGAGGGTGTCATTCAGTACTTC. It yields the protein CASSISMREGVIQYF. J is TRBJ2-4 and V is TRBV19; 9 bases line up with TRBD2. Per germline, CDR1 LNHDA and CDR2 SQIVND (reference sequence). This CDR3 comprises 15 residues. J gave up 9 bases and V 2 bases, and 8 bases lay outside the gene matches.